Below are 12 T cell receptor beta chains sequenced from a single sample in a study of PD-L1 blockade in urothelial cancer. The data were produced by immunoSEQ multiplex PCR, yet TCRdb's version contains in-frame clones alone and is incomplete. The table includes 50,000 or so clones, about 85% detected once. As for time point: peripheral blood 6 weeks after treatment start. Material: PBMCs, obtained around atezolizumab (anti-PD-L1) treatment. Source of these receptors: a middle-aged man with urothelial cancer.

The CDR3 nucleotides read TGTGCCAGCAGCCCTACAGGGGGCGGTCAGCCCCAGCATTTT. This codes for CASSPTGGGQPQHF. The chain recombines TRBV6-5 with TRBJ1-5; 9 nucleotides line up with TRBD1. Germline values: CDR1 MNHEY, CDR2 SVGAGI. The CDR3 contains 14 residues. Germline trimming cut 6 bases from V and 6 bases from J; bases unmatched to any gene: 6.

This clone was detected only a few times. The rearrangement joins TRBV7-3 to TRBJ2-3; a weak D match, TRBD1 (5 bases). Between the trimmed V and J ends, which lost 5 bases and 6 bases, there was a span of 12 bases. Germline V gene lookup returns CDR1 SGHTA and CDR2 FQGTGA. The CDR3 sequence is 13 residues long. The CDR3 nucleotides read TGTGCCAGCAGCCTAGGGGTCCTGGATACGCAGTATTTT. This gives the protein CASSLGVLDTQYF.

The V call is TRBV5-1, the J call TRBJ2-3, with no clear D. The ends were cut back, 4 bases at V and 3 bases at J, with 6 bases in the middle. The CDR3 runs to 12 residues. Germline V gene sequence: CDR1 SGHRS, CDR2 YFSETQ. This CDR3 is CASSARTDTQYF. The CDR3 DNA sequence: TGCGCCAGCAGCGCCCGGACAGATACGCAGTATTTT.

This chain connects TRBV28 to TRBJ2-2; TRBD1 might be the D (7 bases). The CDR3 contains 15 residues. Deletions cut 5 bases from V and 6 bases from J, with 16 bases between. Germline-derived CDR1 and CDR2 are MDHEN and SYDVKM. The CDR3 DNA sequence: TGTGCCAGCAGTGAGGCAGGGGGGACCGCCGGGGAGCTGTTTTTT. It translates to CASSEAGGTAGELFF.

This chain joins TRBV15 and TRBJ1-2, with 9 bases matching TRBD1. The CDR3 extends over 14 amino acids. Germline V gene data show CDR1 as LNHNV and CDR2 as YYDKDF (reference sequence). The J segment lost 7 bases and the V segment lost 6 bases, leaving 9 bases of the junction unmatched. Written as DNA, the CDR3 is TGTGCCACCAGAAGACAGGGGGAAAGTGGTGGCTACACCTTC. Its translation: CATRRQGESGGYTF.

This chain connects TRBV7-2 to TRBJ1-6, with 7 bases matching TRBD1. The CDR3 runs to 15 residues. Germline CDR1 is SGHTA and CDR2 is FQGNSA. J was trimmed by 7 bases and V by 4 bases; bases with no gene match: 7. CDR3 coding DNA: TGTGCCAGCAGCTGGGGACAGTCACCAAATTCACCCCTCCACTTT. This codes for CASSWGQSPNSPLHF. The full variable domain, its missing parts supplied by reference TRBV7-2 and TRBJ1-6, is GAGVSQSPSNKVTEKGKDVELRCDPISGHTALYWYRQSLGQGLEFLIYFQGNSAPDKSGLPSDRFSAERTGGSVSTLTIQRTQQEDSAVYLCASSWGQSPNSPLHFGNGTRLTVT.

The chain couples TRBV6-5 to TRBJ2-1; 9 nucleotides match TRBD1. Germline CDR1 MNHEY, CDR2 SVGAGI. This CDR3 comprises 11 residues. The ends lost 3 bases at V and 15 bases at J; junction bases unmatched: 3. In nucleotides, the CDR3 is TGTGCCAGCAGTTATGGGACAGGGTTGTTCTTC. Translation gives CASSYGTGLFF.

This clone showed up just a few times. V usage is TRBV10-3 and J usage is TRBJ1-1, with a weak D call TRBD1 (5 bases). Trimming took off 2 bases at V and 1 base at J, with 8 bases between the two ends. The CDR3 contains 14 residues. Germline loops: CDR1 ENHRY, CDR2 SYGVKD. CDR3 nucleotide sequence: TGTGCCATCAGTGAGCAGGGCACGAACACTGAAGCTTTCTTT. Amino acids: CAISEQGTNTEAFF.

This chain joins TRBV27 and TRBJ1-1; D is unclear. CDR3 size: 13 residues. Germline V gene lookup returns CDR1 MNHEY and CDR2 SMNVEV (reference sequence). The V end was cut by 3 bases, the J end by 4 bases, with 9 bases between. The DNA for the CDR3 is TGTGCCAGCAGTTTCGGCCGGGGCACTGAAGCTTTCTTT. The encoded protein is CASSFGRGTEAFF.

This chain connects TRBV6-6 to TRBJ2-3; 9 bases align to TRBD2. The V gene end was trimmed by 3 bases and the J gene end by 1 base; junction bases not matched to a gene: 5. CDR1 MNHNY and CDR2 SVGAGI come from the germline V gene (reference sequence). This CDR3 region has 16 residues. As DNA, the CDR3 is TGTGCCAGCAGTTATCGGATAGCGGGGGGCACAGATACGCAGTATTTT. Amino acid sequence: CASSYRIAGGTDTQYF.

The chain uses TRBV7-9 and TRBJ2-7; 8 bases agree with TRBD2. The germline CDR1 and CDR2 sequences are SEHNR and FQNEAQ (reference sequence). CDR3 length: 15 amino acids. The junction had 13 bases not matched to a gene; V was cut back by 5 bases and J by 7 bases. The CDR3 here is CASSAGGPTTGEQYF. Written as DNA, the CDR3 is TGTGCCAGCAGCGCGGGGGGACCTACAACTGGGGAGCAGTACTTC.

The CDR3: CASRLGGGTDTQYF. CDR3 DNA: TGTGCCAGCAGATTGGGGGGGGGCACAGATACGCAGTATTTT. This rearrangement joins TRBV6-5 to TRBJ2-3; 7 bases agree with TRBD2. V trimming: 6 bases; J trimming: 1 base; junction bases outside the gene matches: 4. The CDR3 has 14 amino acids. Germline-derived CDR1 and CDR2 are MNHEY and SVGAGI.